Each of the 20 T cell receptor beta chains below was sequenced from the same sample in a study of blood T cell repertoires in COVID-19. Clones were read by immunoSEQ multiplex PCR, and TCRdb kept only the in-frame ones, dropping some. In the table there are 150,000 to 200,000 clones, less than 95% of which are singletons. The sequencing input was peripheral blood. Every receptor here comes from a man aged 25-45 years with COVID-19, enrolled during active disease.

The chain has TRBV10-2 and TRBJ2-3; 10 nucleotides align to TRBD2. The length of the CDR3 is 13 residues. V was clipped by 10 bases and J by 5 bases; unmatched bases: 6. Germline CDR1 WSHSY, CDR2 SAAADI. The CDR3 DNA is TGCGCCACCGGACTAGCGGCCATAGATACGCAGTATTTT. As protein: CATGLAAIDTQYF.

The chain employs TRBV19 and TRBJ1-2, with no clear D. The V end was cut by 9 bases, the J end by 5 bases, with 16 bases between. Germline CDR1 and CDR2: LNHDA and SQIVND (reference sequence). The CDR3 length is 13 residues. The CDR3 sequence: CASSAEGTYGYTF. The CDR3 nucleotides read TGTGCCAGCTCGGCGGAGGGTACTTATGGCTACACCTTC. The whole variable domain, filled in from reference TRBV19 and TRBJ1-2, reads DGGITQSPKYLFRKEGQNVTLSCEQNLNHDAMYWYRQDPGQGLRLIYYSQIVNDFQKGDIAEGYSVSREKKESFPLTVTSAQKNPTAFYLCASSAEGTYGYTFGSGTRLTVV.

The chain couples TRBV4-2 to TRBJ2-2, with 13 positions matching TRBD2. The CDR3 extends over 16 amino acids. Losses at the gene ends were 6 bases for V and 6 bases for J; bases not matched to a gene: 7. The V gene's germline CDR1 is LGHNA and CDR2 YNFKEQ. This CDR3 reads CASRYTSGGASGELFF. The CDR3 DNA follows: TGTGCCAGCAGGTATACTAGCGGGGGGGCGTCCGGGGAGCTGTTTTTT.

The genes are TRBV2 and TRBJ1-6; D may be TRBD1 (5 bases). Trimming left V 1 base short and J 7 bases short, with 8 bases between. Germline V lookup: CDR1 SNHLY, CDR2 FYNNEI. There are 14 residues in the CDR3. CDR3 protein: CASSEGRVNSPLHF. The CDR3 DNA reads TGTGCCAGCAGTGAAGGCAGGGTGAATTCACCCCTCCACTTT.

The V call is TRBV5-4, the J call TRBJ2-5, with 11 bases identical to TRBD2. The CDR3 loop spans 16 amino acids. Germline CDR1 SGHNT, CDR2 YYREEE (reference sequence). The V and J ends lost 4 bases and 1 base, in that order; junction bases with no gene match: 6. Written as DNA, the CDR3 is TGTGCCAGCAGCCCCGGCCTAGCGGGGGGCCAAGAGACCCAGTACTTC. It specifies CASSPGLAGGQETQYF. Looking up the rest from reference TRBV5-4 and TRBJ2-5 gives the full variable domain: ETGVTQSPTHLIKTRGQQVTLRCSSQSGHNTVSWYQQALGQGPQFIFQYYREEENGRGNFPPRFSGLQFPNYSSELNVNALELDDSALYLCASSPGLAGGQETQYFGPGTRLLVL.

This clone has only one observation. The chain uses TRBV4-1 and TRBJ1-5; 9 nucleotides line up with TRBD1. This CDR3 is 15 amino acids long. In germline, CDR1 is MGHRA, CDR2 YSYEKL. V gave up 4 bases and J gave up 7 bases; unmatched junction bases: 8. The DNA for the CDR3 is TGCGCCAGCAGCCGCCGGACAGGGGAAGAACAGCCCCAGCATTTT. Amino acid sequence: CASSRRTGEEQPQHF.

This chain connects TRBV4-1 to TRBJ2-7, with D perhaps matching TRBD1 (7 bases). Trimming pared 3 bases from V and 2 bases from J, leaving 17 bases between. Germline CDR1 is MGHRA and CDR2 is YSYEKL. This CDR3 is built from 16 residues. CDR3 nucleotides: TGCGCCAGCAGCCACGGAGGGACAGCGGATACCTACGAGCAGTACTTC. It yields the protein CASSHGGTADTYEQYF.

J is TRBJ2-7 and V is TRBV3-1 (or the pseudogene TRBV3-2), with 14 nucleotides matching TRBD2. This CDR3 spans 20 amino acids. CDR1 LGHDT and CDR2 YNNKEL come from the germline V gene (reference sequence). V shed 1 base, J shed 0 bases, and the junction held 11 bases outside the gene matches. The CDR3, as DNA: TGTGCCAGCAGCCAAGTCGCCCGGGGACTAGCGGGGGCCCCCTCCTACGAGCAGTACTTC. Translated: CASSQVARGLAGAPSYEQYF.

The rearrangement links TRBV9 to TRBJ1-5, with TRBD1 matching over 9 bases. The V gene's germline CDR1 is SGDLS and CDR2 YYNGEE. The CDR3 has 15 residues. With 4 bases clipped from V and 7 bases from J, the junction kept 9 bases outside the gene matches. This CDR3 is CASSTGTGSGQPQHF. The CDR3 coding sequence is TGTGCCAGCAGCACAGGGACAGGGAGCGGGCAGCCCCAGCATTTT. The full variable domain, in which reference TRBV9 and TRBJ1-5 provide the parts outside the CDR3, is DSGVTQTPKHLITATGQRVTLRCSPRSGDLSVYWYQQSLDQGLQFLIQYYNGEERAKGNILERFSAQQFPDLHSELNLSSLELGDSALYFCASSTGTGSGQPQHFGDGTRLSIL.

The gene calls are TRBV19 and TRBJ1-3, with D uncertain. Germline CDR1 reads LNHDA; CDR2 reads SQIVND (reference sequence). The V end was cut by 3 bases, the J end by 0 bases, with 12 bases between. This CDR3 has 16 amino acids. The CDR3 DNA sequence: TGTGCCAGTAGTATCAATCAACGGGGCTCTGGAAACACCATATATTTT. Its protein product is CASSINQRGSGNTIYF.

The table lists this clone with a count of one. V usage is TRBV6-6 and J usage is TRBJ1-6; D is possibly TRBD1 (5 bases). V lost 2 bases, J lost 14 bases, and 10 bases lay in between. CDR3 length equals 12 residues. Per germline, CDR1 MNHNY and CDR2 SVGAGI (reference sequence). The CDR3 loop is CASSYRGSALHF. The CDR3, as DNA: TGTGCCAGCAGTTACAGGGGCTCGGCCCTCCACTTT.

The chain carries TRBV5-4 and TRBJ1-6; possible D gene TRBD1, 6 bases. Trimming stripped 3 bases from V and 7 bases from J, with 14 bases between. CDR3 size: 15 residues. Germline V lookup: CDR1 SGHNT, CDR2 YYREEE (reference sequence). The CDR3 sequence is CASSSQVGANSPLHF. The CDR3 bases are TGTGCCAGCAGCTCACAGGTGGGGGCCAATTCACCCCTCCACTTT.

This chain links TRBV7-9 with TRBJ1-4; 9 bases align to TRBD1. V lost 1 base and J lost 7; bases outside the gene matches: 4. The CDR3 spans 15 residues. CDR1 is SEHNR and CDR2 is FQNEAQ in the germline V gene (reference sequence). In nucleotides, the CDR3 is TGTGCCAGCAGCTTAGACAGGGGGCCTGTTGAAAAACTGTTTTTT. Its protein product is CASSLDRGPVEKLFF.

This chain connects TRBV3-1 (or the pseudogene TRBV3-2) to TRBJ1-3, with 8 nucleotides matching TRBD1. The germline gives CDR1 LGHDT, CDR2 YNNKEL (reference sequence). Trimming cost V 5 bases and J 2 bases; bases outside gene matches: 8. The CDR3 covers 16 residues. CDR3 residues: CASSLRMDRAGNTIYF. As DNA, the CDR3 is TGTGCCAGCAGCTTACGGATGGACAGGGCTGGAAACACCATATATTTT.

The V and J genes are TRBV10-3 and TRBJ1-1; tentatively, D is TRBD1 (6 bases). Per the germline V gene, CDR1 is ENHRY and CDR2 is SYGVKD. V gave up 3 bases and J gave up 13 bases, with 24 bases separating them. The CDR3 contains 15 residues. The CDR3 DNA reads TGTGCCATCAGTGAAGGGGGTTTGGATATAGATTATGGTTTCTTT. Translation: CAISEGGLDIDYGFF.

This clone showed up just once. The rearrangement uses TRBV5-4 and TRBJ2-2, with TRBD1 matching 8 bases. V shed 4 bases and J 1 base; nucleotides not matched to a gene: 9. Germline V gives CDR1 SGHNT, CDR2 YYREEE (reference sequence). The CDR3 totals 17 residues. The CDR3 coding sequence is TGTGCCAGCAGCGAATGGGACAGGCGGTTGAACACCGGGGAGCTGTTTTTT. This encodes CASSEWDRRLNTGELFF.

This chain uses TRBV7-9 with TRBJ1-6, with D maybe TRBD1 (6 bases). Germline V gene data show CDR1 as SEHNR and CDR2 as FQNEAQ (reference sequence). The CDR3 sequence is 15 residues long. Trimming took off 2 bases at V and 6 bases at J, with 11 bases between the two ends. Here the CDR3 DNA reads TGTGCCAGCAGCTTATCCGGGGGGCCTAATTCACCCCTCCACTTT. It codes for CASSLSGGPNSPLHF. The whole variable domain, remainder taken from reference TRBV7-9 and TRBJ1-6, is DTGVSQNPRHKITKRGQNVTFRCDPISEHNRLYWYRQTLGQGPEFLTYFQNEAQLEKSRLLSDRFSAERPKGSFSTLEIQRTEQGDSAMYLCASSLSGGPNSPLHFGNGTRLTVT.

In DNA, the CDR3 is TGCGCCAGCAGCTTAGCGGAGGCAGGTAGCTCTGGGGCCAACGTCCTGACTTTC. Translation gives CASSLAEAGSSGANVLTF. The rearrangement links TRBV5-1 to TRBJ2-6, with D perhaps TRBD2 (5 bases). The length of the CDR3 is 18 residues. Germline V CDR1 and CDR2: SGHRS, YFSETQ. V was trimmed by 2 bases and J by 0 bases, leaving 15 bases between them.

The rearrangement uses TRBV5-1 and TRBJ1-4; 9 bases line up with TRBD1. V was clipped by 3 bases and J by 11 bases; unmatched bases: 8. The CDR3 is made up of 14 amino acids. Germline values: CDR1 SGHRS, CDR2 YFSETQ. The CDR3 spells CASSYGQGQGKLFF. The DNA of the CDR3 is TGCGCCAGCAGCTATGGACAGGGGCAAGGCAAACTGTTTTTT.

CDR3: CASSQPAQGHYGYTF. In DNA form, the CDR3 reads TGCGCCAGCAGCCAACCGGCTCAGGGGCACTATGGCTACACCTTC. V and J are TRBV4-1 and TRBJ1-2; perhaps TRBD1 as D (6 bases). Germline CDR1 MGHRA, CDR2 YSYEKL. The CDR3 sequence is 15 residues long. Trimming took 2 bases from V and 3 from J, leaving 13 bases between them.